The 25 T cell receptor beta chains below all came from one sample that was sequenced in a study of T cells in Graves' hyperthyroidism and ophthalmopathy. TCR beta CDR3 sequences were amplified from RNA transcripts. Using the HTBI primer set, a first-round RT-PCR was run on the TCR CDR3. TCRdb re-analysed the multiplex PCR reads in MiXCR, keeping a single row per CDR3 protein. The sample lists about 540,000 distinct CDR3 sequences, just over 45% occurring once. The sample taken for sequencing was peripheral blood or thyroid tissue (not recorded which). The receptors derive from a woman aged 18-29 years with Graves' hyperthyroidism.

The chain links TRBV12-3 or TRBV12-4 to TRBJ2-2; 7 bases fit TRBD1. J was trimmed by 7 bases and V by 9 bases; bases with no gene match: 8. CDR3 size: 13 residues. The CDR3 nucleotides are TGTGCCAGTACAGACAGGGCGAACGGGGAGCTGTTTTTT. It is translated as CASTDRANGELFF.

The J gene is TRBJ2-1, the V gene TRBV7-9, with unresolved D. CDR3 length: 12 amino acids. V was trimmed by 8 bases and J by 10 bases, leaving 15 bases between them. The germline gives CDR1 SEHNR, CDR2 FQNEAQ (reference sequence). The CDR3 reads CASATMAGEQFF. The CDR3 DNA is TGTGCCAGCGCCACTATGGCCGGGGAGCAGTTCTTC.

This clonotype was found once. This chain joins TRBV2 and TRBJ2-2, with 12 bases aligning to TRBD1. V was clipped by 10 bases and J by 8 bases; unmatched bases: 8. The CDR3 has 14 residues. Germline CDR1 and CDR2: SNHLY and FYNNEI. Written as DNA, the CDR3 is TGTGCCACCACGGGACAGGGGGCATCTGGGGAGCTGTTTTTT. Translating gives CATTGQGASGELFF.

The sample holds many counts of this clonotype. The chain carries TRBV12-3 or TRBV12-4 and TRBJ2-5; D not certain. V was clipped by 4 bases and J by 1 base, with 16 bases between them. The CDR3 totals 16 residues. For the CDR3, the DNA is TGTGCCAGCAGTTCATCCCGTGGCAAACCCCAAGAGACCCAGTACTTC. Translation: CASSSSRGKPQETQYF.

This clonotype came up a few times. The chain has TRBV4-1 and TRBJ1-2, with D perhaps TRBD1 (6 bases). The germline V gene encodes CDR1 MGHRA and CDR2 YSYEKL. Trimming stripped 0 bases from V and 0 bases from J, with 14 bases between. The CDR3 is made up of 17 amino acids. CDR3 amino acids: CASSQEQGRVANYGYTF. The CDR3 region has the DNA TGCGCCAGCAGCCAAGAGCAGGGGAGGGTGGCTAACTATGGCTACACCTTC.

Points on this clonotype: At one end, the junction sequence differs from germline, possibly due to a read error. The V and J genes are TRBV4-1 and TRBJ2-4; tentatively, D is TRBD2 (6 bases). Germline V lookup: CDR1 MGHRA, CDR2 YSYEKL. The CDR3 sequence is 15 residues long. CDR3 loop: CASSPRTTSKNIQYF. The CDR3 bases are TGTGCCAGCAGCCCAAGGACTACCTCCAAAAACATTCAGTACTTC.

This clonotype was observed a handful of times. This sequence joins TRBV24-1 and TRBJ2-3, with 8 bases identical to TRBD1. V lost 3 bases to trimming and J lost 3 bases; unmatched junction nucleotides: 10. CDR3 length: 17 residues. CDR1 KGHDR and CDR2 SFDVKD come from the germline V gene. The CDR3 bases are TGTGCCACCAGTGATCAACGGACAGGGCATAAAACAGATACGCAGTATTTT. Its translation is CATSDQRTGHKTDTQYF.

Many counts were recorded for this clonotype. CDR3 DNA sequence: TGTGCCAGCAGTTCACAGTTGGAGGGGCTATTGTACGAGCAGTACTTC. Amino acids: CASSSQLEGLLYEQYF. This chain uses TRBV7-9 with TRBJ2-7; TRBD2 might be the D (6 bases). Germline loops: CDR1 SEHNR, CDR2 FQNEAQ (reference sequence). Trimming stripped 6 bases from V and 4 bases from J, with 22 bases between. The CDR3 is 16 amino acids. Using reference TRBV7-9 and TRBJ2-7 for the parts outside the CDR3, the full variable domain is DTGVSQNPRHKITKRGQNVTFRCDPISEHNRLYWYRQTLGQGPEFLTYFQNEAQLEKSRLLSDRFSAERPKGSFSTLEIQRTEQGDSAMYLCASSSQLEGLLYEQYFGPGTRLTVT.

This chain links TRBV7-9 with TRBJ2-6; TRBD2 is a possible D gene (5 bases). Germline CDR1 SEHNR, CDR2 FQNEAQ (reference sequence). The CDR3 has 15 amino acids. V was trimmed by 6 bases and J by 4 bases, leaving 13 bases between them. CDR3 amino acids: CASSSPGTGANVLTF. The DNA for the CDR3 is TGTGCCAGCAGTTCGCCGGGAACCGGGGCCAACGTCCTGACTTTC.

As DNA, the CDR3 is TGTGCCAGCAGTTACGGTTACCAGGGCCGCAATCAGCCCCAGCATTTT. This encodes CASSYGYQGRNQPQHF. The chain combines TRBV6-2 or TRBV6-3 with TRBJ1-5; TRBD1 is a possible D gene (5 bases). Germline V gene lookup returns CDR1 MNHEY and CDR2 SVGEGT. V was cut by 2 bases and J by 2 bases, with 13 bases left in between. This CDR3 comprises 16 residues.

This clonotype appeared many times. This chain joins TRBV7-9 and TRBJ1-3; 7 bases map to TRBD1. Germline-derived CDR1 and CDR2 are SEHNR and FQNEAQ (reference sequence). The V gene end was trimmed by 8 bases and the J gene end by 2 bases; junction bases not matched to a gene: 6. This CDR3 is built from 14 residues. Here the CDR3 DNA reads TGTGCCAGCCACACGACAGGGCCTGGAAACACCATATATTTT. Protein sequence: CASHTTGPGNTIYF.

This clonotype was counted at least ten times. This rearrangement joins TRBV9 to TRBJ2-7; D is possibly TRBD2 (5 bases). The CDR3 extends over 14 amino acids. Germline lookup yields CDR1 SGDLS and CDR2 YYNGEE. Between the trimmed V and J ends, which lost 3 bases and 3 bases, there was a span of 13 bases. Here the CDR3 DNA reads TGTGCCAGCAGCGGAGAAGACGGGAACTACGAGCAGTACTTC. Translation: CASSGEDGNYEQYF.

This clonotype came up many times. The chain couples TRBV29-1 to TRBJ1-2; no definite D call. The germline V gene has CDR1 SQVTM and CDR2 ANQGSEA. This CDR3 contains 12 residues. Between the trimmed V and J ends, which lost 4 bases and 2 bases, there was a span of 8 bases. CDR3 residues: CSVVITNYGYTF. CDR3 sequence (DNA): TGCAGCGTTGTAATAACCAACTATGGCTACACCTTC.

This clonotype was recorded at least ten times. This chain links TRBV7-2 with TRBJ1-5; TRBD1 matches at 7 bases. V trimming: 8 bases; J trimming: 4 bases; junction bases outside the gene matches: 5. The CDR3 contains 13 residues. Germline-derived CDR1 and CDR2 are SGHTA and FQGNSA. CDR3 sequence: CASGLQGNQPQHF. CDR3 nucleotide sequence: TGTGCCAGCGGATTACAGGGGAATCAGCCCCAGCATTTT.

This clonotype was picked up a small number of times. The chain employs TRBV7-9 and TRBJ2-7; D may be TRBD2 (5 bases). Per germline, CDR1 SEHNR and CDR2 FQNEAQ (reference sequence). The CDR3 totals 14 residues. Trimming shortened V by 7 bases and J by 1 base, and 14 bases separated the two germline ends. CDR3 nucleotide sequence: TGTGCCAGCAAAAACATTCGGGGTTCCTACGAGCAGTACTTC. Its protein is CASKNIRGSYEQYF.

This clonotype was counted at least ten times. V usage is TRBV12-3 or TRBV12-4 and J usage is TRBJ2-7, with D tentatively TRBD2 (5 bases). The CDR3 has 15 amino acids. Trimming shortened V by 5 bases and J by 6 bases, and 20 bases separated the two germline ends. The CDR3 protein is CASSPPSGWESEQYF. The CDR3 region has the DNA TGTGCCAGCAGTCCCCCTAGTGGGTGGGAGAGCGAGCAGTACTTC.

This clonotype occurred a few times. The rearrangement uses TRBV15 and TRBJ2-4; D perhaps matches TRBD1 (5 bases). V was shortened by 0 bases and J by 5 bases, with 11 bases between the two germline ends. The CDR3 has 15 amino acids. The germline V gene has CDR1 LNHNV and CDR2 YYDKDF (reference sequence). The CDR3 is CATSRDASRENIQYF. The CDR3 DNA sequence: TGTGCCACCAGCAGAGATGCATCCAGGGAAAACATTCAGTACTTC.

The V and J genes are TRBV27 and TRBJ2-7; D might be TRBD1 (6 bases). This CDR3 is built from 14 residues. Trimming took 5 bases from V and 2 from J, leaving 13 bases between them. CDR1 MNHEY and CDR2 SMNVEV come from the germline V gene (reference sequence). CDR3 sequence reads: CASSLIQGTYEQYF. The CDR3 DNA follows: TGTGCCAGCAGTCTCATACAGGGAACCTACGAGCAGTACTTC.

A word on this clonotype: Just one base apart from a much larger clone, this may be a read error. The CDR3 spells CASSRPGLVAYEQYF. The CDR3 bases are TGTGCCAGCAGCCGCCCGGGACTAGTGGCCTACGAGCAGTACTTC. This chain joins TRBV3-1 and TRBJ2-7; TRBD2 aligns across 8 bases. Germline CDR1 and CDR2: LGHDT and YNNKEL (reference sequence). CDR3 length: 15 amino acids. The V and J ends lost 4 bases and 2 bases, in that order; junction bases with no gene match: 7.

This clonotype was observed at least ten times. The chain couples TRBV3-1 to TRBJ1-1; no firm D call. With 1 base removed from V and 3 bases from J, the gap between germline ends came to 12 bases. The CDR3 contains 15 residues. CDR1 and CDR2 from the germline V gene are LGHDT and YNNKEL (reference sequence). The CDR3 is CASSQGRRDDTEAFF. The CDR3 DNA reads as TGTGCCAGCAGCCAAGGTAGGCGGGATGACACTGAAGCTTTCTTT.

Of note for this clonotype: This may be a read error: a much more frequent sequence differs by one nucleotide. The V and J genes are TRBV6-1 and TRBJ1-2; D possibly corresponds to TRBD1 (5 bases). The CDR3 sequence is 14 residues long. The germline gives CDR1 MNHNS, CDR2 SASEGT. With 6 bases removed from V and 4 bases from J, the gap between germline ends came to 15 bases. CDR3 in amino acids: CASSDAGAAYGYTF. The CDR3 DNA follows: TGTGCCAGCAGCGACGCCGGGGCGGCCTATGGCTACACCTTC.

A note on this clonotype: Just one base apart from a much larger clone, this may be a read error. The V call is TRBV19, the J call TRBJ1-4, with no clear D. The CDR3 covers 14 residues. Germline CDR1 and CDR2: LNHDA and SQIVND (reference sequence). The CDR3 nucleotides are TGTGCCAGTAGGAGGACGGCGTTCGGTGAAAAACTGCTTTTT. This encodes CASRRTAFGEKLLF.

The rearrangement links TRBV6-5 to TRBJ1-1, with a tentative D call TRBD1 (5 bases). This CDR3 is built from 14 residues. In germline, CDR1 is MNHEY, CDR2 SVGAGI. V gave up 7 bases and J gave up 3 bases, with 15 bases separating them. For the CDR3, the DNA is TGTGCCAGCACCCCAACCGGGGGGGACACTGAAGCTTTCTTT. This translates into CASTPTGGDTEAFF.

The chain has TRBV11-1 and TRBJ2-7, with a tentative D call TRBD2 (6 bases). V lost 6 bases, J lost 3 bases, and 15 bases lay in between. Germline CDR1 is SGHAT and CDR2 is FQDESV (reference sequence). The CDR3 is 14 residues long. CDR3 DNA: TGTGCCAGCAGGCGGGAATCGTGGGACTACGAGCAGTACTTC. It is translated as CASRRESWDYEQYF.

V is TRBV2 and J is TRBJ1-2, with TRBD1 matching 7 bases. After removal of 4 bases from V and 6 bases from J, the junction contained 8 bases not matched to a gene. CDR1 and CDR2 (germline): SNHLY, FYNNEI. The CDR3 is made up of 14 amino acids. In DNA form, the CDR3 reads TGTGCCAGCAGTGCGACAGGGCCCGTAGATGGCTACACCTTC. This codes for CASSATGPVDGYTF.